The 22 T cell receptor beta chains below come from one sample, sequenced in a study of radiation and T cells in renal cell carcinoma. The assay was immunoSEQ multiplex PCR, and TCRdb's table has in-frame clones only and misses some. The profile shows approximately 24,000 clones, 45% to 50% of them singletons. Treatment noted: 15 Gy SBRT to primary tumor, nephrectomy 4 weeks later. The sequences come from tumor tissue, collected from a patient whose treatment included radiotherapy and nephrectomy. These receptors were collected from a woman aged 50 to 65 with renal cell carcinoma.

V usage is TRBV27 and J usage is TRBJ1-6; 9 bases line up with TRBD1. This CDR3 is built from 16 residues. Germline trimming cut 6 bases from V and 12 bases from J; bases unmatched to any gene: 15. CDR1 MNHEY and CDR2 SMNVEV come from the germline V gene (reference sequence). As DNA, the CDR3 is TGTGCCAGCAGATTGAGCCCGGGACAGGGCGTTTTACCCCTCCACTTT. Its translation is CASRLSPGQGVLPLHF.

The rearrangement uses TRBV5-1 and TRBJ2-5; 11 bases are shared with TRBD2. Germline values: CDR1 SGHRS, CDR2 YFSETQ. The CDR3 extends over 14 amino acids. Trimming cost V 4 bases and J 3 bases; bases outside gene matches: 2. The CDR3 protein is CASSMGLAEETQYF. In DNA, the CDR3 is TGCGCCAGCAGCATGGGACTAGCGGAAGAGACCCAGTACTTC.

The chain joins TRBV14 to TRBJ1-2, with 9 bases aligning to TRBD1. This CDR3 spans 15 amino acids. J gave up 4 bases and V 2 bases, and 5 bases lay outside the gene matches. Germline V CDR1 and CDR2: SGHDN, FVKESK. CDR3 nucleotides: TGTGCCAGCAGCCAACAGACAGGGGGGTCCTATGGCTACACCTTC. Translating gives CASSQQTGGSYGYTF. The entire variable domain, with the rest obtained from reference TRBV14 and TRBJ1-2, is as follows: EAGVTQFPSHSVIEKGQTVTLRCDPISGHDNLYWYRRVMGKEIKFLLHFVKESKQDESGMPNNRFLAERTGGTYSTLKVQPAELEDSGVYFCASSQQTGGSYGYTFGSGTRLTVV.

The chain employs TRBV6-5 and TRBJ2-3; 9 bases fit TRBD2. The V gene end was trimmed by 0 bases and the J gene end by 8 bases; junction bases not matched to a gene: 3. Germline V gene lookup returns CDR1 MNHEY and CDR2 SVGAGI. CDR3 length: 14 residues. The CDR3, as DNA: TGTGCCAGCAGTTACTCGTTTAGCGGGGGTACGCAGTATTTT. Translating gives CASSYSFSGGTQYF.

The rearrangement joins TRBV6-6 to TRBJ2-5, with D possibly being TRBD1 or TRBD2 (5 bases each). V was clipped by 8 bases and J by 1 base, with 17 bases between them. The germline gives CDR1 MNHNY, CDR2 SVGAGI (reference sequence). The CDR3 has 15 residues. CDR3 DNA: TGTGCCAGCTCCCCTGCCGGGGCGGGCCAAGAGACCCAGTACTTC. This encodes CASSPAGAGQETQYF.

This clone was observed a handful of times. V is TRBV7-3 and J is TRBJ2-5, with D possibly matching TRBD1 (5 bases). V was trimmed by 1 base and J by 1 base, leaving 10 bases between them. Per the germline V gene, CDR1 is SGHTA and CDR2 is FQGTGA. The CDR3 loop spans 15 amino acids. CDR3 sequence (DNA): TGTGCCAGCAGCTTAAGTGGACAAGCCCAAGAGACCCAGTACTTC. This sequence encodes CASSLSGQAQETQYF.

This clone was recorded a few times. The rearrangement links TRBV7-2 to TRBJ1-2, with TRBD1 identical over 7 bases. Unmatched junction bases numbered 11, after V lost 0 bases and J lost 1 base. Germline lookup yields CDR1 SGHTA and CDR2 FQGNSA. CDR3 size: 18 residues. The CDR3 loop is CASSLALGGQTRNYGYTF. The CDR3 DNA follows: TGTGCCAGCAGCTTAGCGCTCGGGGGACAGACTCGTAACTATGGCTACACCTTC.

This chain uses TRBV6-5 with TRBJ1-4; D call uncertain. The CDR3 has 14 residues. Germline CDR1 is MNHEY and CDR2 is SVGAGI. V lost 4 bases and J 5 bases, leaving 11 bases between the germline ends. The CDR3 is CASSFSGKNEKLFF. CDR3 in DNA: TGTGCCAGCAGTTTCAGTGGGAAGAATGAAAAACTGTTTTTT.

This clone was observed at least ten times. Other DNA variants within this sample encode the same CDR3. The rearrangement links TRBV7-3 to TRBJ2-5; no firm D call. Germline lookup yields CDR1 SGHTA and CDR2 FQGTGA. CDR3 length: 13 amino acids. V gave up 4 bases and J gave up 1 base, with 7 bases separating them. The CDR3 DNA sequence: TGTGCCAGCAGCTCCACCCCCCAAGAGACCCAGTACTTC. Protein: CASSSTPQETQYF.

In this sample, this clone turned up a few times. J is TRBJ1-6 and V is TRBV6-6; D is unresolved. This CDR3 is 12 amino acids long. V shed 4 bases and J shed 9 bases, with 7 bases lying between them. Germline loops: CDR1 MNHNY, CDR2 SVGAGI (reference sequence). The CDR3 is CASSLPGSPLHF. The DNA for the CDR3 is TGTGCCAGCAGTTTGCCTGGTTCACCCCTCCACTTT.

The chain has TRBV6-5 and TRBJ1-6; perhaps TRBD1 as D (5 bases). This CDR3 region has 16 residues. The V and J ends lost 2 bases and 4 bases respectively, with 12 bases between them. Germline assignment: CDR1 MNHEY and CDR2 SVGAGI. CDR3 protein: CASSYAPGRYNSPLHF. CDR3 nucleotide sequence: TGTGCCAGCAGTTACGCTCCGGGACGGTATAATTCACCCCTCCACTTT.

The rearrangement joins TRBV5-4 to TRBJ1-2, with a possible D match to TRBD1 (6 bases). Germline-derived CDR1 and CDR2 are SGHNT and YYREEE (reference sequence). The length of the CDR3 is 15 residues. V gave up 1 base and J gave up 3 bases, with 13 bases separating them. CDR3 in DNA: TGTGCCAGCAGCTTGCGGGGGGCGCCAGACTATGGCTACACCTTC. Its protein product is CASSLRGAPDYGYTF.

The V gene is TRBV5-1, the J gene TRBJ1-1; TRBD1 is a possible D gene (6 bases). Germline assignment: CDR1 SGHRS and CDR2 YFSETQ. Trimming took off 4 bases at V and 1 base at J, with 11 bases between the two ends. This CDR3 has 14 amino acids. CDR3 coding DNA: TGCGCCAGCAGCCTGGGACAAGCGAACACTGAAGCTTTCTTT. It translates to CASSLGQANTEAFF.

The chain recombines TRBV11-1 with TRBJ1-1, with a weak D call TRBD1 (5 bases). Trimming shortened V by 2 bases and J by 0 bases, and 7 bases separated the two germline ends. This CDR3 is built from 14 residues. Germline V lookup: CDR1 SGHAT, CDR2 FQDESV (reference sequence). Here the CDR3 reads CASSLNRLNTEAFF. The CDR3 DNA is TGTGCCAGCAGCTTAAACAGGTTGAACACTGAAGCTTTCTTT. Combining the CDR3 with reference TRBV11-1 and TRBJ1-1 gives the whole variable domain EAEVAQSPRYKITEKSQAVAFWCDPISGHATLYWYRQILGQGPELLVQFQDESVVDDSQLPKDRFSAERLKGVDSTLKIQPAELGDSAMYLCASSLNRLNTEAFFGQGTRLTVV.

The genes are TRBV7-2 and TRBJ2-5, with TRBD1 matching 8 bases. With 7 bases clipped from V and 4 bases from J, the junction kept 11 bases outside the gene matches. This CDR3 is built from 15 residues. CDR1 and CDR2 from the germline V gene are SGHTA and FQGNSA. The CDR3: CASNSGQGISETQYF. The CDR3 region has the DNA TGTGCCAGCAACTCCGGACAGGGTATTTCAGAGACCCAGTACTTC.

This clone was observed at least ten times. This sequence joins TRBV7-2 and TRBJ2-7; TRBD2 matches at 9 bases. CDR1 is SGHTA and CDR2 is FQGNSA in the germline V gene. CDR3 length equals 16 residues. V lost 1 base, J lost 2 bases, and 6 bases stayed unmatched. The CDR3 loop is CASSLEGSGRTYEQYF. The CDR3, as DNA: TGTGCCAGCAGCTTAGAGGGTAGCGGGAGAACCTACGAGCAGTACTTC.

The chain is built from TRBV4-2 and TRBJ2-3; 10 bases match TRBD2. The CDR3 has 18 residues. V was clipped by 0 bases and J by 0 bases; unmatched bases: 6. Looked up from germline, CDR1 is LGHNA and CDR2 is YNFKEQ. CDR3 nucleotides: TGTGCCAGCAGCCAAGAGGGAGCGGGGGGGCCTAGCACAGATACGCAGTATTTT. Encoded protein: CASSQEGAGGPSTDTQYF.

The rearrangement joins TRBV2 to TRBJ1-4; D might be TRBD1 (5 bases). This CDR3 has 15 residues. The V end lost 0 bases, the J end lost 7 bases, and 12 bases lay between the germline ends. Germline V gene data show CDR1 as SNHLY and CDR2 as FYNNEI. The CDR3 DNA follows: TGTGCCAGCAGTGAAGCGCGGGGGTTCGGTGAAAAACTGTTTTTT. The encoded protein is CASSEARGFGEKLFF.

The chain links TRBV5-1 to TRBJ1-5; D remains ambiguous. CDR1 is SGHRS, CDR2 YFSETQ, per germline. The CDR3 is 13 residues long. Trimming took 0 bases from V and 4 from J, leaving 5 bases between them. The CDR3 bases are TGCGCCAGCAGCTTGGAGGTAAATCAGCCCCAGCATTTT. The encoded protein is CASSLEVNQPQHF.

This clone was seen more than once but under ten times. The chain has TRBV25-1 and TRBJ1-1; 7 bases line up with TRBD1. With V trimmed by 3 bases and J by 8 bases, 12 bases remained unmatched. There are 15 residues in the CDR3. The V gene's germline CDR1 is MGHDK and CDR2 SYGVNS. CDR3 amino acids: CASSDSTRDRSEAFF. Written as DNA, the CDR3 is TGTGCCAGCAGTGACTCCACTCGGGACAGATCCGAAGCTTTCTTT.

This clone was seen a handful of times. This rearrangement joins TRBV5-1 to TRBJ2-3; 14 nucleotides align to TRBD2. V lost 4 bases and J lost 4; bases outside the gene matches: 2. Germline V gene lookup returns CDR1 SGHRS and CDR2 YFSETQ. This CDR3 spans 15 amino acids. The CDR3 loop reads CASSPGLAGADTQYF. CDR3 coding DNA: TGCGCCAGCAGCCCGGGACTAGCGGGGGCAGATACGCAGTATTTT.

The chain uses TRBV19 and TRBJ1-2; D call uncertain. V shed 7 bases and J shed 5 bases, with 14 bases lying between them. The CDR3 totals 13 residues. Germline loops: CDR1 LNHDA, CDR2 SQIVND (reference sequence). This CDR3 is CASTPDGSYGYTF. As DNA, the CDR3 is TGTGCCAGTACCCCGGACGGTTCTTATGGCTACACCTTC. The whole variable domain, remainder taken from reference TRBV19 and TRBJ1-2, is DGGITQSPKYLFRKEGQNVTLSCEQNLNHDAMYWYRQDPGQGLRLIYYSQIVNDFQKGDIAEGYSVSREKKESFPLTVTSAQKNPTAFYLCASTPDGSYGYTFGSGTRLTVV.